The rows below give T cell receptor beta chains drawn from one sample of a study of Ad26.COV2.S vaccination and SARS-CoV-2 variants. This table comes from immunoSEQ multiplex PCR, and its TCRdb copy is limited to in-frame clones, with some not included. The data contain fewer than 900,000 clones, roughly 90% of them singletons. The source was peripheral blood, collected in a trial of Ad26.COV2.S vaccine versus placebo. Receptors were obtained from a person between 18 and 65 years old who received the Ad26.COV2.S COVID-19 vaccine or a placebo. CDR3s include the opening cysteine and the closing phenylalanine or tryptophan. A D gene is named only where the DNA matches it firmly. The listing skips clone size in some rows; elsewhere it reads once, few, many or a size class.

v_gene,d_gene,abundance,j_gene,CDR3nt,CDR3aa
TRBV2,NA,NA,TRBJ2-7,TGTGCCACTACCAGGAACGCCGAGCAGTACTTC,CATTRNAEQYF
TRBV7-9,TRBD1,NA,TRBJ2-3,TGTGCCAGCAGCTCGGGACAGGCGCTGCCAGATACGCAGTATTTT,CASSSGQALPDTQYF
TRBV5-1,NA,NA,TRBJ2-5,TGCGCCAGCATGGCGGGACTGAGGGAAGAGACCCAGTACTTC,CASMAGLREETQYF
TRBV11-2,NA,NA,TRBJ1-1,TGTGCCAGCAGCTTTAACCTCGGGGAAGCTTTCTTT,CASSFNLGEAFF
TRBV14,NA,NA,TRBJ1-5,TGTGCCAGCAGCCAAGATCACTCGCCTCCGAAGAAGCGGCCCCAGCATTTT,CASSQDHSPPKKRPQHF
TRBV30,NA,NA,TRBJ1-2,TGTGCCTGGGGGGGGTTTCCCACGGCCCATGGCTACACCTTC,CAWGGFPTAHGYTF
TRBV2,NA,NA,TRBJ1-2,TGTGCCAGCAGCGGGACTTTAAAAGGGGAGCGCTATGGCTACACCTTC,CASSGTLKGERYGYTF
TRBV7-2,NA,NA,TRBJ2-3,TGTGCCAGCAGCTTAGGAGGGTCAGATACGCAGTATTTT,CASSLGGSDTQYF
TRBV5-1,NA,NA,TRBJ1-1,TGCGCCAGCAGCCCCAATACCGGGAACACTGAAGCTTTCTTT,CASSPNTGNTEAFF
TRBV9,NA,NA,TRBJ2-5,TGTGCCAGCAGCGTCGGTGTGCGGGAGACCCAGTACTTC,CASSVGVRETQYF
TRBV30,TRBD1,NA,TRBJ2-3,TGTGCCCTGGACCGAGGGACAGGGGGCTTTGATACGCAGTATTTT,CALDRGTGGFDTQYF
TRBV30,NA,NA,TRBJ1-2,TGTGCCTGGAGTGTTTACAGCGAAAGCTATGGCTACACCTTC,CAWSVYSESYGYTF
TRBV18,NA,NA,TRBJ1-1,TGTGCCAGCTCATCGACAGTTGAAGCTTTCTTT,CASSSTVEAFF
TRBV5-1,NA,NA,TRBJ1-1,TGCGCCAGCAGCTTTCGCAGAGAAGCTTTCTTT,CASSFRREAFF
TRBV7-8,NA,few,TRBJ1-3,TGTGCCAGCGTGAGCTCTGGAAACACCATATATTTT,CASVSSGNTIYF
TRBV3-1/TRBV3-2,NA,NA,TRBJ2-7,TGTGCCAGCAGCCAAGAGGGACGGGAAGCCTACGAGCAGTACTTC,CASSQEGREAYEQYF
TRBV9,TRBD2,many,TRBJ2-1,TGTGCCAGCAGCGTAAGGACTAGCGGTAACAATGAGCAGTTCTTC,CASSVRTSGNNEQFF
TRBV19,NA,few,TRBJ2-2,TGTGCCAGTAGTCACAAAAACGGGGAGCTGTTTTTT,CASSHKNGELFF
TRBV24-1,NA,few,TRBJ1-2,TGTGCCACCAGTGATTTTTCAGTGAACTATGGCTACACCTTC,CATSDFSVNYGYTF
TRBV7-2,NA,NA,TRBJ2-3,TGTGCCAGCAGCTTAGGACTGGGGGCAGATACGCAGTATTTT,CASSLGLGADTQYF
TRBV7-6,NA,NA,TRBJ1-4,TGTGCCAGCAGCTTAGCGCAGGGCTTGGGAACTAATGAAAAACTGTTTTTT,CASSLAQGLGTNEKLFF
TRBV12-5,TRBD1,NA,TRBJ1-4,TGTGCTAGTGGTTTAGACAGGGCCAGCAGTAATGAAAAACTGTTTTTT,CASGLDRASSNEKLFF
TRBV19,NA,NA,TRBJ2-7,TGTGCCAGTAGTATTCGACAGGAGTTAGCCTACGAGCAGTACTTC,CASSIRQELAYEQYF
TRBV9,TRBD1,few,TRBJ2-5,TGTGCCAGCAGCCCGACAGGGGGTGACCTTCAAGAGACCCAGTACTTC,CASSPTGGDLQETQYF
TRBV12-3/TRBV12-4,NA,NA,TRBJ2-7,TGTGCCAGCAGCTGGCGATACGAGCAGTACTTC,CASSWRYEQYF
TRBV7-9,NA,NA,TRBJ1-3,TGTGCCAGCAGCCCCAGGCTCTCTGGAAACACCATATATTTT,CASSPRLSGNTIYF
TRBV3-1/TRBV3-2,TRBD2,NA,TRBJ2-1,TGTGCCAGCAGCCAAGGGCGGGGGGGACCCTACAATGAGCAGTTCTTC,CASSQGRGGPYNEQFF
TRBV3-1/TRBV3-2,TRBD1,NA,TRBJ2-2,TGTGCCAGCAGCCAACCGACAGGGGGCAGCACCGGGGAGCTGTTTTTT,CASSQPTGGSTGELFF
TRBV12-3/TRBV12-4,NA,NA,TRBJ2-5,TGTGCCAGCAGTTTTCGCCGGCAAGAGACCCAGTACTTC,CASSFRRQETQYF
TRBV29-1,NA,NA,TRBJ1-1,TGCAGCGTTGATTCCGACCCGAACACTGAAGCTTTCTTT,CSVDSDPNTEAFF
TRBV15,NA,once,TRBJ2-5,TGTGCCACCAGCAGAGATAAAGGGTTGCAAGAGACCCAGTACTTC,CATSRDKGLQETQYF
TRBV11-2,NA,NA,TRBJ1-1,TGTGCCAGCAGCTTAGGGTATAACTCTCAACGAGCTTTCTTT,CASSLGYNSQRAFF
TRBV18,NA,NA,TRBJ2-5,TGTGCCAGCTCACCAGAGGCCAGCGCCCAAGAGACCCAGTACTTC,CASSPEASAQETQYF
TRBV11-3,NA,NA,TRBJ2-7,TGTGCCAGCAGCCTAGACGGGAGCGGGGAGCAGTACTTC,CASSLDGSGEQYF
TRBV12-5,TRBD2,NA,TRBJ2-5,TGTGCTAGTGGTTTGCCCGGGACTAGCGGGCCCCAAGAGACCCAGTACTTC,CASGLPGTSGPQETQYF
TRBV5-6,TRBD1,NA,TRBJ1-2,TGTGCCAGCACCCTATCCCCACCAAGCGACAGGGACTATGGCTACACCTTC,CASTLSPPSDRDYGYTF
TRBV7-2,NA,NA,TRBJ1-2,TGTGCCAGCAGCTTAGCCCGGGCGGACTATGGCTACACCTTC,CASSLARADYGYTF
TRBV2,TRBD2,NA,TRBJ2-1,TGTGCCAGCAGTGAGGGGAGCGGGAGCTACAATGAGCAGTTCTTC,CASSEGSGSYNEQFF
TRBV12-3/TRBV12-4,NA,NA,TRBJ1-2,TGTGCCAGCAGTTTAAACGCCCTAGGCTACACCTTC,CASSLNALGYTF
TRBV4-1,NA,NA,TRBJ1-1,TGCGCCAGCAGCCAGGGAGGGAGGCGGGGCACTGAAGCTTTCTTT,CASSQGGRRGTEAFF
TRBV7-9,NA,once,TRBJ2-7,TGTGCCAGCGAATCTACAAGCTACGAGCAGTACTTC,CASESTSYEQYF
TRBV6-5,NA,NA,TRBJ1-2,TGTGCCAGCTCTCAGGAAAGGGTCTATGGCTACACCTTC,CASSQERVYGYTF
TRBV9,TRBD1,NA,TRBJ2-7,TGTGCCAGCAGCTCCGGGACAGGGGCCTACGAGCAGTACTTC,CASSSGTGAYEQYF
TRBV6-6,NA,NA,TRBJ2-3,TGTGCCAGCACGGAGGGAGTCGGCACAGATACGCAGTATTTT,CASTEGVGTDTQYF
TRBV11-2,NA,NA,TRBJ1-1,TGTGCCAGCAGCCCCTACTACCAAACTGAAGCTTTCTTT,CASSPYYQTEAFF
TRBV18,NA,few,TRBJ2-2,TGTGCCAGCTCACCAAACCCGAACACCGGGGAGCTGTTTTTT,CASSPNPNTGELFF
TRBV6-5,NA,NA,TRBJ2-3,TGTGCCAGCAGTAACGAGGGGACAGATACGCAGTATTTT,CASSNEGTDTQYF
TRBV12-5,TRBD1,NA,TRBJ1-1,TGTGCTAGTGGTGTAACAGGGGGGGACACTGAAGCTTTCTTT,CASGVTGGDTEAFF
TRBV5-1,NA,NA,TRBJ1-1,TGCGCCAGCAGCTTGTGGGGAGACAGTAACACTGAAGCTTTCTTT,CASSLWGDSNTEAFF
TRBV29-1,NA,NA,TRBJ2-7,TGCAGCGTAGTTTCAGGGATAGGGAACGAGCAGTACTTC,CSVVSGIGNEQYF
TRBV18,NA,few,TRBJ1-6,TGTGCCAGCTCACCGGGTACAGCATATAATTCACCCCTCCACTTT,CASSPGTAYNSPLHF
TRBV30,TRBD1,NA,TRBJ1-1,TGTGCCTGGAGCCGGACAGGGGATGGGTGGACTTTCTTT,CAWSRTGDGWTFF